This passage covers 13 T cell receptor beta chains from one sample sequenced in a study of T cell responses to AZD1222 COVID-19 vaccine. TCRdb's table, derived via immunoSEQ multiplex PCR, lists solely in-frame clones and lacks some. This sample has 80,000 to 95,000 clones, with 88% found just once. This sample comprised peripheral blood, obtained on day 0 of MenACWY control vaccination. The receptors originated from an adult in good health.

The V gene is TRBV9, the J gene TRBJ2-1; D uncertain. There are 17 residues in the CDR3. V dropped 0 bases and J dropped 7 bases, with 20 bases sitting between them. The germline V gene has CDR1 SGDLS and CDR2 YYNGEE. The CDR3 loop reads CASSVGARSSRVNEQFF. CDR3 DNA: TGTGCCAGCAGCGTAGGAGCGCGGTCTTCCCGCGTGAATGAGCAGTTCTTC.

The rearrangement links TRBV5-6 to TRBJ1-4; perhaps TRBD1 as D (6 bases). V was pared by 4 bases and J by 5 bases, with 18 bases between. The CDR3 spans 16 residues. The germline CDR1 and CDR2 sequences are SGHDT and YYEEEE. This CDR3 is CASSPPAGTPNEKLFF. The DNA of the CDR3 is TGTGCCAGCAGCCCGCCCGCCGGGACACCGAATGAAAAACTGTTTTTT.

As regards this clone: The identical CDR3 is also encoded by other nucleotide sequences in the sample. The chain is built from TRBV28 and TRBJ2-3; D gene ambiguous. Trimming left V 6 bases short and J 2 bases short, with 3 bases between. This CDR3 spans 11 amino acids. The germline gives CDR1 MDHEN, CDR2 SYDVKM. This chain's CDR3 is CASSFTDTQYF. In DNA, the CDR3 is TGTGCCAGCAGCTTCACAGATACGCAGTATTTT.

This clone showed up just a few times. CDR3 sequence reads: CASSLVPGVGELFF. The CDR3 DNA reads as TGTGCCAGCAGTTTGGTTCCGGGAGTCGGGGAGCTGTTTTTT. The chain carries TRBV27 and TRBJ2-2, with TRBD2 as a possible D gene (6 bases). Trimming pared 3 bases from V and 7 bases from J, leaving 12 bases between. Per the germline V gene, CDR1 is MNHEY and CDR2 is SMNVEV (reference sequence). The CDR3 length is 14 residues.

The J gene is TRBJ2-2, the V gene TRBV6-5; 7 nucleotides agree with TRBD1. Trimming took 4 bases from V and 5 from J; bases not matched to a gene: 10. The CDR3 has 16 residues. Per germline, CDR1 MNHEY and CDR2 SVGAGI. Written as DNA, the CDR3 is TGTGCCAGCAGTTCCCCGTCGGACAGGCTAACCGGGGAGCTGTTTTTT. Translated: CASSSPSDRLTGELFF.

The chain combines TRBV20-1 with TRBJ2-1; no firm D call. The CDR3 covers 8 residues. The germline V gene has CDR1 DFQATT and CDR2 SNEGSKA (reference sequence). With 5 bases removed from V and 12 bases from J, the gap between germline ends came to 5 bases. CDR3 coding DNA: TGCAGTGCTCCCGGGCAGTTCTTC. It yields the protein CSAPGQFF.

The V call is TRBV6-2 or TRBV6-3, the J call TRBJ1-1; D perhaps matches TRBD1 (5 bases). Per germline, CDR1 MNHEY and CDR2 SVGEGT. This CDR3 spans 16 amino acids. The germline V and J ends were trimmed by 2 bases and 1 base, with 14 bases remaining between them. In DNA form, the CDR3 reads TGTGCCAGCAGTTACGTCTCGGGCAGGGCGAACACTGAAGCTTTCTTT. This sequence encodes CASSYVSGRANTEAFF.

The V gene is TRBV5-1, the J gene TRBJ1-1; TRBD1 might be the D (6 bases). Germline assignment: CDR1 SGHRS and CDR2 YFSETQ. The CDR3 extends over 16 amino acids. V dropped 3 bases and J dropped 4 bases, with 19 bases sitting between them. DNA of the CDR3: TGCGCCAGCAGCTCAGTAGGGGGAGACGTGGGCACTGAAGCTTTCTTT. Protein product: CASSSVGGDVGTEAFF.

This clone was counted once. The chain carries TRBV10-3 and TRBJ1-2; TRBD1 is a possible D gene (5 bases). Germline loops: CDR1 ENHRY, CDR2 SYGVKD. V was pared by 0 bases and J by 8 bases, with 7 bases between. CDR3 size: 12 residues. The CDR3 DNA reads as TGTGCCATCAGTGAGTCGGGGACGGGCTACACCTTC. Its translation: CAISESGTGYTF.

This sequence joins TRBV7-7 and TRBJ2-7; 7 nucleotides agree with TRBD2. The CDR3 sequence is 15 residues long. The V segment lost 0 bases and the J segment 6 bases; nucleotides outside the gene matches: 8. Germline values: CDR1 SSHAT, CDR2 FNYEAQ (reference sequence). The CDR3 is CASSLAPAGYPEQYF. Here the CDR3 DNA reads TGTGCCAGCAGCTTAGCGCCAGCGGGATATCCCGAGCAGTACTTC. The variable domain in full, completed from reference TRBV7-7 and TRBJ2-7, reads GAGVSQSPRYKVTKRGQDVTLRCDPISSHATLYWYQQALGQGPEFLTYFNYEAQPDKSGLPSDRFSAERPEGSISTLTIQRTEQRDSAMYRCASSLAPAGYPEQYFGPGTRLTVT.

V gene TRBV4-3 combines with J gene TRBJ1-5, with 7 bases matching TRBD1. Trimming removed 4 bases from V and 2 bases from J; junction bases left unmatched: 2. Germline V gives CDR1 LGHNA, CDR2 YSLEER. This CDR3 contains 14 residues. Here the CDR3 reads CASSLGQGNQPQHF. CDR3 DNA sequence: TGCGCCAGCAGCCTTGGACAGGGCAATCAGCCCCAGCATTTT.

This clone was observed a few times. V usage is TRBV7-3 and J usage is TRBJ2-7, with D hard to call. The CDR3 extends over 14 amino acids. V gave up 4 bases and J gave up 2 bases, with 12 bases separating them. The germline V gene encodes CDR1 SGHTA and CDR2 FQGTGA. CDR3 amino acids: CASSSYTNPYEQYF. CDR3 DNA sequence: TGTGCCAGCAGCTCCTACACAAATCCCTACGAGCAGTACTTC.

V and J are TRBV11-2 and TRBJ2-7, with no clear D. V gave up 0 bases and J gave up 4 bases, with 7 bases separating them. Germline CDR1 and CDR2: SGHAT and FQNNGV. CDR3 size: 13 residues. CDR3 sequence reads: CASSLEARYEQYF. The CDR3, as DNA: TGTGCCAGCAGCTTAGAGGCAAGGTACGAGCAGTACTTC.